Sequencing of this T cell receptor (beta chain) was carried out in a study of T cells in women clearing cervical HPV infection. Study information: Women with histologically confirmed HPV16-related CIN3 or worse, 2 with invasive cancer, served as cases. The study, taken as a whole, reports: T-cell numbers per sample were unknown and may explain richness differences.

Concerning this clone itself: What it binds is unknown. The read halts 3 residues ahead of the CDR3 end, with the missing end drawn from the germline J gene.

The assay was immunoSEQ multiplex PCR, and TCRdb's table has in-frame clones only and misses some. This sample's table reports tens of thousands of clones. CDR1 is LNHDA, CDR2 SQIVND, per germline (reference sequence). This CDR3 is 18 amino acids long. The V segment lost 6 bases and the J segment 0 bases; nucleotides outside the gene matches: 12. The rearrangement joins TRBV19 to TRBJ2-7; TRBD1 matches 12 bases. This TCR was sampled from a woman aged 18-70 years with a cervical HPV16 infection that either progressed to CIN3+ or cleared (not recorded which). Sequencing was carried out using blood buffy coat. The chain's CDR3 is CASSTWGDRGRGSYEQYF. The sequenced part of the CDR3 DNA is TGTGCCAGTAGCACCTGGGGGGACAGGGGGCGAGGCTCCTACGAG.